Following are 13 T cell receptor beta chains from one sample sequenced in a study of blood T cell repertoires in COVID-19. Assay: immunoSEQ multiplex PCR; the TCRdb copy retains only in-frame clones and omits some. The repertoire includes fewer than 400,000 clones, less than 85% of them detected once, and approximately 3.7% sits in the top ten. Sequencing was performed on peripheral blood. These receptors originate from a woman under 30 with acute or convalescent COVID-19.

The chain's CDR3 is CASSIFSKGVNQPQHF. CDR3 nucleotide sequence: TGTGCCAGTAGTATTTTTAGCAAGGGGGTCAATCAGCCCCAGCATTTT. The J gene is TRBJ1-5, the V gene TRBV19, with D possibly matching TRBD1 (6 bases). Germline lookup yields CDR1 LNHDA and CDR2 SQIVND (reference sequence). The V gene lost 3 bases and the J gene lost 3 bases, with 15 bases spanning the gap. The CDR3 totals 16 residues.

This chain connects TRBV25-1 to TRBJ2-5, with D possibly TRBD1 on 6 matching bases. Trimming took 6 bases from V and 5 from J, leaving 25 bases between them. The CDR3 covers 17 residues. Germline CDR1 and CDR2: MGHDK and SYGVNS. DNA for the CDR3: TGTGCCAGCAGAGCGGCATCGGGCAGGGGAAGAGGGGAGACCCAGTACTTC. The encoded protein is CASRAASGRGRGETQYF.

The chain joins TRBV5-8 to TRBJ2-3; D unresolved. Trimming stripped 6 bases from V and 2 bases from J, with 16 bases between. CDR3 size: 15 residues. Germline CDR1 and CDR2: SGHTS and YDEGEE. CDR3 protein: CASTPGRSNTDTQYF. In DNA, the CDR3 is TGTGCCAGCACCCCGGGTCGTTCTAACACAGATACGCAGTATTTT.

Worth noting for this clone: Within the sample, other DNA sequences also encode this same CDR3. CDR3 in DNA: TGTGCCAGCAGCTGGACAGGAACTAACTATGGCTACACCTTC. As protein: CASSWTGTNYGYTF. V gene TRBV6-5 combines with J gene TRBJ1-2, with 7 bases lining up with TRBD1. The V gene end was trimmed by 6 bases and the J gene end by 0 bases; junction bases not matched to a gene: 4. CDR3 size: 14 residues. CDR1 MNHEY and CDR2 SVGAGI come from the germline V gene.

This chain links TRBV18 with TRBJ1-1, with a tentative D call TRBD1 (5 bases). V was cut by 2 bases and J by 5 bases, with 12 bases left in between. The CDR3 has 14 residues. Germline values: CDR1 KGHSH, CDR2 LQKENI. The CDR3 is CASSPGGGRTEAFF. CDR3 in DNA: TGTGCCAGCTCACCAGGGGGGGGTAGGACTGAAGCTTTCTTT. The entire variable domain, with the rest obtained from reference TRBV18 and TRBJ1-1, is as follows: NAGVMQNPRHLVRRRGQEARLRCSPMKGHSHVYWYRQLPEEGLKFMVYLQKENIIDESGMPKERFSAEFPKEGPSILRIQQVVRGDSAAYFCASSPGGGRTEAFFGQGTRLTVV.

With respect to this clone: This sample also contains other DNA sequences that code for the same CDR3. The genes are TRBV10-3 and TRBJ1-1, with 9 positions matching TRBD1. J was trimmed by 7 bases and V by 1 base; bases with no gene match: 4. Germline loops: CDR1 ENHRY, CDR2 SYGVKD. CDR3 length equals 14 residues. This CDR3 reads CAISELGQGLEAFF. CDR3 nucleotides: TGTGCCATCAGTGAGTTGGGACAGGGACTTGAAGCTTTCTTT.

This clone occurred a few times. The chain joins TRBV29-1 to TRBJ1-2; 9 bases are shared with TRBD1. The CDR3 totals 15 residues. Germline trimming cut 5 bases from V and 2 bases from J; bases unmatched to any gene: 9. The V gene's germline CDR1 is SQVTM and CDR2 ANQGSEA. CDR3 amino acids: CSVKTGTGLNYGYTF. The DNA of the CDR3 is TGCAGCGTTAAGACCGGGACAGGGCTCAACTATGGCTACACCTTC.

The chain joins TRBV5-5 to TRBJ1-2; unclear D gene. This CDR3 is built from 14 residues. Germline lookup yields CDR1 SGHKS and CDR2 YYEKEE (reference sequence). Trimming pared 4 bases from V and 4 bases from J, leaving 14 bases between. CDR3 amino acids: CASSEGREVYGYTF. CDR3 nucleotide sequence: TGTGCCAGCAGCGAAGGTAGAGAGGTCTATGGCTACACCTTC.

The CDR3 region is CASSPLGQGGTEAFF. DNA of the CDR3: TGTGCCAGCAGCCCGCTGGGACAGGGTGGAACTGAAGCTTTCTTT. The rearrangement uses TRBV5-6 and TRBJ1-1, with TRBD1 identical over 9 bases. The V gene end was trimmed by 4 bases and the J gene end by 5 bases; junction bases not matched to a gene: 9. The CDR3 length is 15 residues. Germline V gene lookup returns CDR1 SGHDT and CDR2 YYEEEE.

V gene TRBV6-5 combines with J gene TRBJ1-1; no clear D. The CDR3 contains 15 residues. The ends were cut back, 0 bases at V and 4 bases at J, with 12 bases in the middle. Germline values: CDR1 MNHEY, CDR2 SVGAGI. The CDR3 sequence: CASSYSTSSGTEAFF. The CDR3 nucleotides read TGTGCCAGCAGTTACTCGACTTCCTCGGGCACTGAAGCTTTCTTT.

The J gene is TRBJ1-1, the V gene TRBV7-2; 7 nucleotides line up with TRBD1. The germline gives CDR1 SGHTA, CDR2 FQGNSA. This CDR3 has 17 amino acids. V shed 1 base, J shed 4 bases, and the junction held 12 bases outside the gene matches. The chain's CDR3 is CASSLVGTAGASTEAFF. The CDR3 nucleotides read TGTGCCAGCAGCTTAGTTGGGACAGCGGGTGCGAGCACTGAAGCTTTCTTT. Together with reference TRBV7-2 and TRBJ1-1, the CDR3 gives the full variable domain: GAGVSQSPSNKVTEKGKDVELRCDPISGHTALYWYRQSLGQGLEFLIYFQGNSAPDKSGLPSDRFSAERTGGSVSTLTIQRTQQEDSAVYLCASSLVGTAGASTEAFFGQGTRLTVV.

The chain carries TRBV7-2 and TRBJ1-2; D gene ambiguous. The germline V and J ends were trimmed by 0 bases and 8 bases, with 13 bases remaining between them. CDR1 is SGHTA and CDR2 is FQGNSA in the germline V gene. The CDR3 is 14 amino acids. The CDR3 loop is CASSLAPQLEGYTF. For the CDR3, the DNA is TGTGCCAGCAGCTTAGCCCCACAGCTTGAAGGCTACACCTTC.

The chain employs TRBV5-6 and TRBJ2-7; the D gene is possibly TRBD1 (6 bases). Per germline, CDR1 SGHDT and CDR2 YYEEEE. Between the trimmed V and J ends, which lost 2 bases and 6 bases, there was a span of 15 bases. The CDR3 extends over 14 amino acids. CDR3 region: CASSFQLGGGEQYF. In DNA, the CDR3 is TGTGCCAGCAGCTTCCAACTTGGGGGCGGCGAGCAGTACTTC.